This is a list of T cell receptor beta chains from one sample in a study of T cell responses to AZD1222 COVID-19 vaccine. Profiling relied on immunoSEQ multiplex PCR, and the TCRdb table lists in-frame clones only, not all of them. The data contain about 130,000 clones, 65% to 90% of them singletons. Source: peripheral blood, taken 28 days after the second dose of the MenACWY control vaccine. These receptors all stem from an adult who received the MenACWY meningococcal vaccine as a control. CDR3s include the opening cysteine and the closing phenylalanine or tryptophan. D genes are given only for firm matches. Clone sizes are given selectively: once, few, many, or a class where the clone is expanded.

DNA: TGCGCCAGCAGCCCCCCTCGTGGAGGGAACACTGAAGCTTTCTTT
CDR3: CASSPPRGGNTEAFF
V: TRBV5-1
D: NA
size: NA
J: TRBJ1-1

DNA: TGTGCCAGTAGTATAGCGAGTCAAACTGGGGAGCTGTTTTTT
CDR3: CASSIASQTGELFF
V: TRBV19
D: NA
size: NA
J: TRBJ2-2

DNA: TGCGCCAGCAGCTTGGCGCAGCGGAAACACACAGATACGCAGTATTTT
CDR3: CASSLAQRKHTDTQYF
V: TRBV5-1
D: NA
size: NA
J: TRBJ2-3

DNA: TGTGCCAGCAGCTCGAAAGAGACCCAGTACTTC
CDR3: CASSSKETQYF
V: TRBV13
D: NA
size: NA
J: TRBJ2-5

DNA: TGTGCCAGCACCTCAAAGATCAGGGGGCGAACTGAAGCTTTCTTT
CDR3: CASTSKIRGRTEAFF
V: TRBV11-3
D: TRBD1
size: NA
J: TRBJ1-1

DNA: TGTGCCAGCAGCTCACAGGGGCTAACGGGGGTTAGGGCTTTCTTT
CDR3: CASSSQGLTGVRAFF
V: TRBV11-2
D: TRBD1
size: NA
J: TRBJ1-1

DNA: TGTGCCAGCAGTGCCGACAGGGGTTATGGCTACACCTTC
CDR3: CASSADRGYGYTF
V: TRBV6-4
D: TRBD1
size: NA
J: TRBJ1-2

DNA: TGTGCCAGCATACCGACAGAAATGAACACTGAAGCTTTCTTT
CDR3: CASIPTEMNTEAFF
V: TRBV2
D: NA
size: NA
J: TRBJ1-1

DNA: TGCGCCAGCAGCCCCCAGGGGGCCTGGGAAGAGACCCAGTACTTC
CDR3: CASSPQGAWEETQYF
V: TRBV4-1
D: TRBD1
size: NA
J: TRBJ2-5

DNA: TGTGCCAGCGGCCCGGGACGGCTAAAGGGGCCCCAGCATTTT
CDR3: CASGPGRLKGPQHF
V: TRBV6-2/TRBV6-3
D: NA
size: few
J: TRBJ1-5

DNA: TGTGCTAGTGGTTTTCACGTCTACGAGCAGTACTTC
CDR3: CASGFHVYEQYF
V: TRBV12-5
D: NA
size: NA
J: TRBJ2-7

DNA: TGCGCCAGCAGCCGTGGGGGGTTCACGTTAGACGAGCAGTACTTC
CDR3: CASSRGGFTLDEQYF
V: TRBV5-1
D: NA
size: few
J: TRBJ2-7

DNA: TGTGCCAGCAGCTTCCCCAGGGGTTCGGTAGCGACCAACTATGGCTACACCTTC
CDR3: CASSFPRGSVATNYGYTF
V: TRBV11-2
D: NA
size: once
J: TRBJ1-2

DNA: TGTGCCAGCAGTGACGGACTGAGCAATCAGCCCCAGCATTTT
CDR3: CASSDGLSNQPQHF
V: TRBV6-1
D: NA
size: NA
J: TRBJ1-5

DNA: TGTGCCAGCAGTCCTTACGGGATCTCCTACGAGCAGTACTTC
CDR3: CASSPYGISYEQYF
V: TRBV7-9
D: NA
size: NA
J: TRBJ2-7

DNA: TGTGCCAGCTGGGATCACACCGGGGAGCTGTTTTTT
CDR3: CASWDHTGELFF
V: TRBV27
D: NA
size: NA
J: TRBJ2-2

DNA: TGTGCCAGCAGCGCAAAATGGACGGAAGCGGAGGAGCAGTACTTC
CDR3: CASSAKWTEAEEQYF
V: TRBV5-4
D: NA
size: NA
J: TRBJ2-7

DNA: TGTGCCAGCAGTTCGCCGGGCAGGGACTATGGCTACACCTTC
CDR3: CASSSPGRDYGYTF
V: TRBV27
D: NA
size: NA
J: TRBJ1-2

DNA: TGCGCCAGCAGCATTAACAGGGGGAACACTGAAGCTTTCTTT
CDR3: CASSINRGNTEAFF
V: TRBV5-1
D: TRBD1
size: NA
J: TRBJ1-1

DNA: TGCAGCGTGAGGCAAAGCTATAATTCACCCCTCCACTTT
CDR3: CSVRQSYNSPLHF
V: TRBV29-1
D: NA
size: once
J: TRBJ1-6

DNA: TGTGCCAGCAGCACGACAGGCGGAAACTATGGCTACACCTTC
CDR3: CASSTTGGNYGYTF
V: TRBV5-4
D: NA
size: NA
J: TRBJ1-2

DNA: TGTGCCAGCAGTCCCTCGGGACTGCGCCTTGATTCACCCCTCCACTTT
CDR3: CASSPSGLRLDSPLHF
V: TRBV6-6
D: NA
size: NA
J: TRBJ1-6